This T cell receptor (beta chain) emerged from a study of glioma-infiltrating T cells. Study-wide results and limits: CDR3 overlap between tissue and blood was very small. Non-neoplastic patients had below-expected tissue-blood divergence, while all gliomas exceeded expectation.

This CDR3 is 12 amino acids long. The V end lost 7 bases, the J end lost 0 bases, and 7 bases lay between the germline ends. CDR1 SNHLY and CDR2 FYNNEI come from the germline V gene. Many counts were recorded for this clonotype. The antigen is unknown. The iRepertoire nested amplicon-rescue multiplex PCR amplified TCR alpha and beta CDR3s from RNA. Tissue mRNA or PBMC total RNA, about 85-400 ng, went into one-step reverse transcription and amplification. TCRdb processed the multiplex PCR reads anew with MiXCR; each CDR3 protein has one entry. The sample consists of under 200,000 distinct CDR3 sequences, about 32% of them appearing once.

Sequenced material: glioma tissue, nonneoplastic brain tissue, or PBMCs (not recorded which). The origin of this receptor is a human donor with low-grade glioma or glioblastoma, undergoing nonglioma brain surgery, or in good health (not recorded which). The chain recombines TRBV2 with TRBJ2-7; maybe TRBD2 (6 bases). The CDR3 sequence is CASTRGSYEQYF. The CDR3 DNA sequence: TGTGCCAGCACGCGGGGCTCCTACGAGCAGTACTTC.